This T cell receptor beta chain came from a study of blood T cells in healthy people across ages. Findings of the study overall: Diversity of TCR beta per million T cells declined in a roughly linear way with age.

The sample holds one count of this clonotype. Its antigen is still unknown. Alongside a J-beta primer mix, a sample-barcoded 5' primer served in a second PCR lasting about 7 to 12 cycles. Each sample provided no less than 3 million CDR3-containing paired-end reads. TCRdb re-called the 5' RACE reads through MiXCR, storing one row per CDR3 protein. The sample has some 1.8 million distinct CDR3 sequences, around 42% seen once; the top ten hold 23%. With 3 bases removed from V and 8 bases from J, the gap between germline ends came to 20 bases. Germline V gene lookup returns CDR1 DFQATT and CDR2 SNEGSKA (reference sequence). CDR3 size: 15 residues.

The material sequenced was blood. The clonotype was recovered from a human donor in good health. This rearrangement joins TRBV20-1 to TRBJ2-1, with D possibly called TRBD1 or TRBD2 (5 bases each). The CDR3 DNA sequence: TGCAGTGCTAGGTTACTAGTAGGGGTTATGGATGAGCAGTTCTTC. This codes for CSARLLVGVMDEQFF.